The next 9 T cell receptor beta chains were all read from a single sample in a study of beta chain features in type 1 diabetes. All of the isolated RNA was reverse transcribed, so expressed TCRB transcripts were sequenced. Profiling relied on immunoSEQ multiplex PCR, and the TCRdb table lists in-frame clones only, not all of them. Of 140,000 or so clones detected, more than 9% appear once; the ten largest clones hold roughly 1.3%. Sequenced sample: naive CD4+ T cells from blood. These receptors all stem from a man in his late teens or twenties in good health.

This clone has only a few counts. The gene calls are TRBV5-1 and TRBJ1-2, with 10 bases that match TRBD1. The CDR3 is 15 amino acids. Germline lookup yields CDR1 SGHRS and CDR2 YFSETQ. Trimming took 4 bases from V and 2 from J; bases not matched to a gene: 5. CDR3 sequence: CASSPGQGTNYGYTF. In nucleotides, the CDR3 is TGCGCCAGCAGCCCGGGACAGGGGACAAACTATGGCTACACCTTC.

J is TRBJ1-4 and V is TRBV18; D uncertain. The germline V gene has CDR1 KGHSH and CDR2 LQKENI. The V end lost 6 bases, the J end lost 3 bases, and 2 bases lay between the germline ends. The CDR3 extends over 11 amino acids. CDR3 nucleotides: TGTGCCAGCTCCTCTAATGAAAAACTGTTTTTT. The encoded protein is CASSSNEKLFF.

V and J are TRBV19 and TRBJ2-3; no firm D call. Trimming shortened V by 3 bases and J by 2 bases, and 12 bases separated the two germline ends. From germline, CDR1 is LNHDA and CDR2 SQIVND (reference sequence). The CDR3 spans 15 residues. The CDR3 loop reads CASSIGLVITDTQYF. CDR3 DNA: TGTGCCAGTAGTATTGGTCTAGTCATCACAGATACGCAGTATTTT.

This clone came up many times. The chain links TRBV10-3 to TRBJ2-6; possible D gene TRBD2, 5 bases. The germline CDR1 and CDR2 sequences are ENHRY and SYGVKD. Between the trimmed V and J ends, which lost 9 bases and 0 bases, there was a span of 9 bases. This CDR3 is built from 14 residues. In nucleotides, the CDR3 is TGTGCCATACGACGGGACTCTGGGGCCAACGTCCTGACTTTC. Translating gives CAIRRDSGANVLTF.

The chain carries TRBV21-1 and TRBJ2-3; the listed D gene, TRBD1, was not tested against the DNA. TRBV21-1 is classified as a pseudogene. The CDR3 contains 17 residues. CDR3 in DNA: TGTGCCAGCAGCAAAGAGTTGGGGGGACAGGGAGAGAATACGCAGTATTTT. It encodes CASSKELGGQGENTQYF.

The V gene is TRBV5-1, the J gene TRBJ1-5, with D possibly being TRBD1 (6 bases). V was clipped by 3 bases and J by 4 bases, with 8 bases between them. This CDR3 has 13 residues. Germline CDR1 reads SGHRS; CDR2 reads YFSETQ. DNA of the CDR3: TGCGCCAGCAGCTCCACAGGGAATCAGCCCCAGCATTTT. It yields the protein CASSSTGNQPQHF.

The rearrangement uses TRBV4-2 and TRBJ1-3, with a tentative D call TRBD1 (6 bases). The V end was cut by 0 bases, the J end by 0 bases, with 9 bases between. The CDR3 consists of 16 residues. CDR1 LGHNA and CDR2 YNFKEQ come from the germline V gene. CDR3 amino acids: CASSQDRGGSGNTIYF. CDR3 in DNA: TGTGCCAGCAGCCAAGATAGGGGGGGCTCTGGAAACACCATATATTTT.

This rearrangement joins TRBV11-2 to TRBJ2-5, with D unresolved. V was clipped by 4 bases and J by 4 bases, with 13 bases between them. Germline CDR1 is SGHAT and CDR2 is FQNNGV. CDR3 length equals 14 residues. In nucleotides, the CDR3 is TGTGCCAGCAGCTCGGCCCCGCCAGGAGAGACCCAGTACTTC. Its protein product is CASSSAPPGETQYF.

In nucleotides, the CDR3 is TGCGCCAGCAGCCAAGATTGGGCCCGAAGCTACGAGCAGTACTTC. Translation: CASSQDWARSYEQYF. The chain recombines TRBV4-1 with TRBJ2-7; D not certain. The CDR3 runs 15 residues. CDR1 and CDR2 from the germline V gene are MGHRA and YSYEKL. V lost 0 bases and J 3 bases, leaving 12 bases between the germline ends.